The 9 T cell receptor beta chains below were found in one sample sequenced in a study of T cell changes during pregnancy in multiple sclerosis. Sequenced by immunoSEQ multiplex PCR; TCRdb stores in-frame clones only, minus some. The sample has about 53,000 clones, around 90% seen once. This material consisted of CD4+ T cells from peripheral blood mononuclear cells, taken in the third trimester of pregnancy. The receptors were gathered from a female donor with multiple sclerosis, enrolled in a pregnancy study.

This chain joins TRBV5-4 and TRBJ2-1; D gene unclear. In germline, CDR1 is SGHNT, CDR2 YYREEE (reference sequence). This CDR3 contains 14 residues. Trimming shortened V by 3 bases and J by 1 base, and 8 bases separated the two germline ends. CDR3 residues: CASSSSSSYNEQFF. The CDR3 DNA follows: TGTGCCAGCAGCTCGAGCTCGTCCTACAATGAGCAGTTCTTC.

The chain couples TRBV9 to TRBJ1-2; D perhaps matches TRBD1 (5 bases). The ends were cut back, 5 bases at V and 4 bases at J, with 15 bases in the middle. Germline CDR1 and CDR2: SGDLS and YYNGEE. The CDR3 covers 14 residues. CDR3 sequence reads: CASRSLGGGYGYTF. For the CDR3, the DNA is TGTGCCAGCAGATCACTGGGGGGGGGCTATGGCTACACCTTC.

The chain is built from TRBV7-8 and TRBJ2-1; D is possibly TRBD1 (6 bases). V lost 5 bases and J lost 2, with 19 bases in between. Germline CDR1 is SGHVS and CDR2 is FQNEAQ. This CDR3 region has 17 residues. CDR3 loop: CASSVGDMERTYNEQFF. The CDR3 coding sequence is TGTGCCAGCAGCGTAGGGGACATGGAACGCACCTACAATGAGCAGTTCTTC. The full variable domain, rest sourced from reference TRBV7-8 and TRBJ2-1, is GAGVSQSPRYKVAKRGQDVALRCDPISGHVSLFWYQQALGQGPEFLTYFQNEAQLDKSGLPSDRFFAERPEGSVSTLKIQRTQQEDSAVYLCASSVGDMERTYNEQFFGPGTRLTVL.

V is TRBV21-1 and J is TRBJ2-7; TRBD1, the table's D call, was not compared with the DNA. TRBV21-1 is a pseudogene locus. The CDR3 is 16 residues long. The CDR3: CASNHLQGWKLGEQYF. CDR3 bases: TGTGCCAGCAACCACCTCCAGGGTTGGAAACTGGGCGAGCAGTACTTC.

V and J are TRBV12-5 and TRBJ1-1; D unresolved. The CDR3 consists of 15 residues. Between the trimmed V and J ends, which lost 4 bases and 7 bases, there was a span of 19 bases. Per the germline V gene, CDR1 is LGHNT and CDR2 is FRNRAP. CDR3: CASGSAPVGESEAFF. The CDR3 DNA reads TGTGCTAGTGGTTCAGCCCCCGTGGGCGAAAGTGAAGCTTTCTTT.

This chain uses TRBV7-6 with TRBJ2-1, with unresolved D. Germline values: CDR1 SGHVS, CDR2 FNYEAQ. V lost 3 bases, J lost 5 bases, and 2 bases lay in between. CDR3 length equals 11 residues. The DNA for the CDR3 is TGTGCCAGCAGCTTTAACAATGAGCAGTTCTTC. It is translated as CASSFNNEQFF.

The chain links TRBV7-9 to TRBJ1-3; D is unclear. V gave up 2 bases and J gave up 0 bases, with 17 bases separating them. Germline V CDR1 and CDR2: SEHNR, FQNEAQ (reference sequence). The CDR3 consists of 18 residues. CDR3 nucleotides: TGTGCCAGCAGCTTAAGCGGGGTGGTGCGGAGCTCTGGAAACACCATATATTTT. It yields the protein CASSLSGVVRSSGNTIYF.

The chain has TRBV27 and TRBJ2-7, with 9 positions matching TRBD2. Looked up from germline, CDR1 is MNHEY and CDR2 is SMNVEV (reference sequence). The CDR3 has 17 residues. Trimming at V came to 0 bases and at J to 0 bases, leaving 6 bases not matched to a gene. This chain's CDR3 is CASSLSSLAGTSYEQYF. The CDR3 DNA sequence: TGTGCCAGCAGTTTATCGAGTCTAGCGGGGACCTCCTACGAGCAGTACTTC.

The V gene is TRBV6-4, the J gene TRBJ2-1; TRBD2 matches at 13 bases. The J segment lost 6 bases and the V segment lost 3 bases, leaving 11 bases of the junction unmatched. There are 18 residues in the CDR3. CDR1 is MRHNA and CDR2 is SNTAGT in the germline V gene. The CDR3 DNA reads TGTGCCAGCAGTGAATCCCCTGTGGGGACTAGCGGGGCCAATGAGCAGTTCTTC. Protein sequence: CASSESPVGTSGANEQFF.